This T cell receptor beta chain comes out of a study of brain T cells in children with intractable seizures. Clones were read by immunoSEQ multiplex PCR, and TCRdb kept only the in-frame ones, dropping some. Among about 340,000 clones listed, over 90% were seen once. The CDR3 length is 18 residues. V was clipped by 4 bases and J by 1 base; unmatched bases: 13. Per germline, CDR1 SGHRS and CDR2 YFSETQ. Time point of the sample: blood from clinic visit 5 months post-surgery; TSC patient then seizure free. Pre-surgery treatment included at least one anti-epileptic drug. The genes are TRBV5-1 and TRBJ1-1, with 10 bases lining up with TRBD1. This sequence originates from a boy in the first two years of life with tuberous sclerosis and intractable seizures. The material was peripheral blood, obtained 4 to 5 months after surgery. CDR3 residues: CASSPRKDWTGGNTEAFF. CDR3 nucleotides: TGCGCCAGCAGCCCACGAAAGGATTGGACAGGGGGGAACACTGAAGCTTTCTTT.